The source of this T cell receptor beta chain is a study of identical twins. Study-wide points: Conclusions were based on cross-sectional statistical analysis, without following the same donors.

Healthy Caucasians, and only they, were the donors. There are a few counts of this clonotype. Its antigen remains unknown. CDR1 SGHRS and CDR2 YFSETQ come from the germline V gene. J gave up 3 bases and V 4 bases, and 6 bases lay outside the gene matches. The CDR3 is 15 amino acids. TCRdb re-called the 5' RACE reads with MiXCR, one entry per CDR3 protein. The table lists about 920,000 distinct CDR3 sequences, 12% of them singletons. The same data also contributed to another study, on yellow fever vaccine responses in identical twins. Per that paper: On the reported evidence, twins' vaccine T cell responses seemed partly convergent and partly personalized.

The rearrangement uses TRBV5-1 and TRBJ2-2; 7 bases map to TRBD1. Sequenced sample: PBMCs. The sequence was obtained from a young woman in good health. CDR3 amino acids: CASSQTGTDTGELFF. CDR3 in DNA: TGCGCCAGCAGCCAAACCGGGACAGACACCGGGGAGCTGTTTTTT.